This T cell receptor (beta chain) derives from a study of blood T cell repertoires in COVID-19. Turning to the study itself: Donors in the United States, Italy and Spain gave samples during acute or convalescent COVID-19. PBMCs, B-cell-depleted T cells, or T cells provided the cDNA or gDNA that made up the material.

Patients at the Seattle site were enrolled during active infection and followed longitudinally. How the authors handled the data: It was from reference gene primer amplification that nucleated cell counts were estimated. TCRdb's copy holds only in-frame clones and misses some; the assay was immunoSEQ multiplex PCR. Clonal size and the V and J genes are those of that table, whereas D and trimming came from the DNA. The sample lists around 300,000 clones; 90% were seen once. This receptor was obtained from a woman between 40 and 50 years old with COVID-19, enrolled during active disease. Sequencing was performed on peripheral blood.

CDR3 sequence (DNA): TGTGCCAGCAGCTCCCTTTACCGGGACAGCTATGGCTACACCTTC. This codes for CASSSLYRDSYGYTF. The chain employs TRBV5-6 and TRBJ1-2; 7 nucleotides align to TRBD1. Germline-derived CDR1 and CDR2 are SGHDT and YYEEEE. The V segment lost 3 bases and the J segment 4 bases; nucleotides outside the gene matches: 9. This CDR3 comprises 15 residues.